These T cell receptor beta chains were read from a single sample in a study of shared clonotypes between healthy human individuals. TCRdb's table, derived via immunoSEQ multiplex PCR, lists solely in-frame clones and lacks some. The sample records about 2,500,000 clones, 85% to 95% being singletons. The source material was naive CD4+ T cells sorted from blood. These receptors came from a man between 18 and 29 years old in good health. The CDR3 runs from the conserved cysteine through the conserved F or W. Each record gives: J gene, D gene, V gene, clone size, CDR3 protein, CDR3 DNA. A D gene is named only where the DNA matches it firmly. A row's size may be missing; if present it is once, few, many or a size class.

>TRBJ2-7|TRBD2|TRBV11-2|.
CASSGLGSGSSYEQYF
TGTGCCAGCAGCGGACTGGGCAGCGGGAGTTCTTACGAGCAGTACTTC
>TRBJ1-1|.|TRBV6-5|.
CASRRPGHTEAFF
TGTGCCAGCAGGAGACCGGGCCACACTGAAGCTTTCTTT
>TRBJ2-7|TRBD2|TRBV19|.
CASSRNSGGYEQYF
TGTGCCAGTAGTCGGAATAGCGGGGGGTACGAGCAGTACTTC
>TRBJ1-2|.|TRBV7-9|.
CASSSPRGGWNGYTF
TGTGCCAGCAGCTCGCCGAGGGGTGGGTGGAATGGCTACACCTTC
>TRBJ2-2|.|TRBV6-1|.
CASTYIRNTGELFF
TGTGCCAGCACGTATATCCGGAACACCGGGGAGCTGTTTTTT
>TRBJ1-2|.|TRBV18|.
CASSAGVDYGYTF
TGTGCCAGCTCAGCAGGGGTAGACTATGGCTACACCTTC
>TRBJ1-2|.|TRBV15|.
CATSRDRGYGYTF
TGTGCCACCAGCAGAGATCGGGGCTATGGCTACACCTTC
>TRBJ2-7|.|TRBV6-5|.
CASSQGQGPNEQYF
TGTGCCAGCAGTCAGGGGCAGGGGCCGAACGAGCAGTACTTC
>TRBJ1-4|.|TRBV19|.
CASSRNHGEKLFF
TGTGCCAGTTCTCGAAATCATGGTGAAAAACTGTTTTTT
>TRBJ2-3|.|TRBV19|once
CASISPIWGTDTQYF
TGTGCCAGTATCTCGCCAATCTGGGGAACAGATACGCAGTATTTT
>TRBJ2-5|.|TRBV18|.
CASSPSGETQYF
TGTGCCAGCTCACCATCAGGGGAGACCCAGTACTTC
>TRBJ2-1|TRBD1|TRBV14|.
CASSQEGFGTAYNEQFF
TGTGCCAGCAGCCAAGAGGGTTTTGGGACAGCCTACAATGAGCAGTTCTTC
>TRBJ2-3|.|TRBV5-8|.
CASALTPQYF
TGTGCCAGCGCGCTCACTCCGCAGTATTTT
>TRBJ2-1|.|TRBV10-3|.
CAISGDGFDEQFF
TGTGCCATCAGTGGGGACGGATTCGATGAGCAGTTCTTC
>TRBJ2-5|.|TRBV9|.
CASSVASQETQYF
TGTGCCAGCAGCGTAGCCAGCCAAGAGACCCAGTACTTC
>TRBJ1-1|.|TRBV7-6|.
CASSLGGWGEGTEAFF
TGTGCCAGCAGCTTAGGTGGTTGGGGGGAGGGGACTGAAGCTTTCTTT
>TRBJ1-2|.|TRBV7-2|.
CASSLEWVGGYTF
TGTGCCAGCAGCTTAGAATGGGTCGGAGGCTACACCTTC
>TRBJ2-7|TRBD2|TRBV2|.
CASLRGTSGDSPTYEQYF
TGTGCCAGCCTTCGTGGGACTAGCGGAGATTCCCCAACCTACGAGCAGTACTTC
>TRBJ2-2|.|TRBV25-1|.
CASSAVTLNTGELFF
TGTGCCAGCAGTGCGGTGACACTGAACACCGGGGAGCTGTTTTTT
>TRBJ2-2|.|TRBV27|.
CASSFRSPNTGELFF
TGTGCCAGCAGTTTCAGGTCTCCTAACACCGGGGAGCTGTTTTTT
>TRBJ1-1|.|TRBV5-6|.
CASSYLRTGNTEAFF
TGTGCCAGCAGCTACCTCAGAACAGGTAACACTGAAGCTTTCTTT
>TRBJ2-5|.|TRBV2|.
CASSKIQETQYF
TGTGCCAGCAGTAAGATTCAAGAGACCCAGTACTTC
>TRBJ1-2|.|TRBV29-1|.
CSARVNYGYTF
TGCAGCGCAAGGGTCAACTATGGCTACACCTTC
>TRBJ1-2|.|TRBV6-5|.
CASGSQGPGYTF
TGTGCCAGCGGGTCTCAGGGACCTGGCTACACCTTC
>TRBJ2-7|TRBD1|TRBV19|.
CASSDTGGGEQYF
TGTGCCAGTAGTGATACAGGGGGCGGAGAGCAGTACTTC
>TRBJ2-7|.|TRBV29-1|.
CSVDTGIGSYEQYF
TGCAGCGTGGATACAGGGATAGGGTCCTACGAGCAGTACTTC
>TRBJ1-5|.|TRBV6-6|.
CASSYDTSQPQHF
TGTGCCAGCAGTTACGATACAAGCCAGCCCCAGCATTTT
>TRBJ1-2|.|TRBV6-1|once
CASNRWTVTNYGYTF
TGTGCCAGCAACCGGTGGACAGTTACTAACTATGGCTACACCTTC
>TRBJ2-5|.|TRBV4-1|.
CASSQTGMETQYF
TGCGCCAGCAGCCAAACGGGCATGGAGACCCAGTACTTC
>TRBJ2-1|TRBD1|TRBV6-5|.
CASSYLTGGLFF
TGTGCCAGCAGTTACTTAACAGGGGGTCTGTTCTTC
>TRBJ1-4|.|TRBV30|.
CAWSVGQGSSEKLFF
TGTGCCTGGAGTGTAGGGCAGGGTTCATCGGAAAAACTGTTTTTT
>TRBJ2-7|TRBD1|TRBV11-2|.
CASSLHGTGGYEQYF
TGTGCCAGCAGCTTACACGGGACAGGGGGCTACGAGCAGTACTTC
>TRBJ1-1|TRBD1|TRBV10-3|.
CASSSGGLNTEAFF
TGTGCCAGCAGCTCAGGGGGCCTGAACACTGAAGCTTTCTTT
>TRBJ2-3|.|TRBV30|.
CAWSGTGASTDTQYF
TGTGCCTGGAGTGGGACGGGGGCGAGCACAGATACGCAGTATTTT
>TRBJ2-1|.|TRBV9|.
CASSPPRVGSYNEQFF
TGTGCCAGCAGCCCACCCAGGGTGGGGTCCTACAATGAGCAGTTCTTC
>TRBJ1-5|TRBD1|TRBV19|once
CASSIKTGDQPQHF
TGTGCCAGTAGTATAAAGACAGGGGATCAGCCCCAGCATTTT
>TRBJ1-4|.|TRBV5-4|.
CASSLSREEKLFF
TGTGCCAGCAGCTTATCCCGCGAGGAAAAACTGTTTTTT
>TRBJ2-3|TRBD1|TRBV29-1|.
CSVESGQLEHTQYF
TGCAGCGTAGAATCGGGACAGCTCGAGCATACGCAGTATTTT
>TRBJ1-1|.|TRBV18|.
CASSLPTVRPEAFF
TGTGCCAGCTCGCTTCCTACGGTGAGGCCTGAAGCTTTCTTT
>TRBJ1-1|.|TRBV6-5|once
CASSYSGPGRETEAFF
TGTGCCAGCAGTTACTCGGGTCCAGGCCGGGAAACTGAAGCTTTCTTT
>TRBJ2-7|TRBD1|TRBV27|.
CASTDRAHEQYF
TGTGCCAGCACCGACAGGGCCCACGAGCAGTACTTC
>TRBJ2-7|.|TRBV7-9|.
CASSLSIDEQYF
TGTGCCAGCAGCCTATCGATTGACGAGCAGTACTTC
>TRBJ1-5|.|TRBV4-1|.
CASSQDFNQPQHF
TGCGCCAGCAGCCAAGATTTCAATCAGCCCCAGCATTTT
>TRBJ2-2|TRBD1|TRBV5-1|.
CASSFTGGWNTGELFF
TGCGCCAGCAGCTTCACAGGGGGCTGGAACACCGGGGAGCTGTTTTTT
>TRBJ2-1|.|TRBV9|.
CASSPRTGIEQFF
TGTGCCAGCAGCCCCCGAACAGGGATTGAGCAGTTCTTC
>TRBJ1-6|.|TRBV30|once
CAWSPLGNSPLHF
TGTGCCTGGAGTCCCCTGGGCAATTCACCCCTCCACTTT